These T cell receptor beta chains were read from a single sample in a study of spatial heterogeneity in lung cancer. TCRdb processed the 5' RACE reads anew with MiXCR; each CDR3 protein has one entry. Seen here are 24,000 or so distinct CDR3 sequences, roughly 3% observed once, and the top ten hold under 30%. The sequenced sample was PBMCs, obtained at surgery. The receptors derive from a female donor with early-stage non-small cell lung cancer. CDR3s include the opening cysteine and the closing phenylalanine or tryptophan. A D gene is named only where the DNA matches it firmly. Only some rows state a clone size, as once, few, many or a class for expanded clones.

. 14 many TRBJ2-5 TRBV5-6 TGTGCCAGCAGCTTGCGGGACGGCCAAGAGACCCAGTACTTC CASSLRDGQETQYF
. 16 many TRBJ2-2 TRBV9 TGTGCCAGCAGCGTAACGTCGGGCGATATTCATGGGGAGCTGTTTTTT CASSVTSGDIHGELFF
. 14 few TRBJ1-2 TRBV5-1 TGCGCCAGCAGCCAGGACGGTTCTAACTATGGCTACACCTTC CASSQDGSNYGYTF
TRBD1 14 many TRBJ1-1 TRBV6-5 TGTGCCAGCAGTTCGGAACAGGGGGACACTGAAGCTTTCTTT CASSSEQGDTEAFF
. 16 many TRBJ2-5 TRBV21-1 TGTGCCAGCAGCAAAGCAAGGTTTCAGGGAAAAGAGACCCAGTACTTC CASSKARFQGKETQYF
TRBD2 14 many TRBJ2-5 TRBV10-3 TGTGCCATCAGTGAGTCGGCCGGGAGGGAGACCCAGTACTTC CAISESAGRETQYF
. 13 medium-sized TRBJ2-1 TRBV5-1 TGCGCCAGCAGCATGACTAGTTTGGATGAGCAGTTCTTC CASSMTSLDEQFF
. 12 many TRBJ2-5 TRBV20-1 TGCAGTGCTAACATCATGTTGGAGACCCAGTACTTC CSANIMLETQYF
. 13 many TRBJ2-1 TRBV20-1 TGCAGTGCTGGCCTAGGGGCAGGGGATGAGCAGTTCTTC CSAGLGAGDEQFF
. 14 many TRBJ2-5 TRBV7-9 TGTGCCAGCAGCACTGGGGGGCCCCAAGAGACCCAGTACTTC CASSTGGPQETQYF
TRBD2 15 many TRBJ2-1 TRBV11-2 TGTGCCAGCAGCATAGGGACTAGCGGCCTAAATGAGCAGTTCTTC CASSIGTSGLNEQFF
. 11 many TRBJ2-2 TRBV27 TGTGCCAGCAGTTCTCCCGGGGAGCTGTTTTTT CASSSPGELFF
. 11 medium-sized TRBJ1-2 TRBV29-1 TGCAGCGTTGAAGATCTTCATGGCTACACCTTC CSVEDLHGYTF
TRBD1 14 many TRBJ1-5 TRBV20-1 TGCAGTGCTCCCGGGACAGGGCATAATCAGCCCCAGCATTTT CSAPGTGHNQPQHF
. 15 many TRBJ2-1 TRBV21-1 TGTGCCAGCAGCAAGGCCACGGACAACAACAATGAGCAGTTCTTC CASSKATDNNNEQFF
. 13 many TRBJ2-1 TRBV7-2 TGTGCCAGCGTGGCAGGAAATTACAATGAGCAGTTCTTC CASVAGNYNEQFF
TRBD2 18 many TRBJ2-5 TRBV7-9 TGTGCCAGCAGCCCCCCTTTTTGGGCGGGAGGGTACCAAGAGACCCAGTACTTC CASSPPFWAGGYQETQYF
. 15 many TRBJ2-4 TRBV20-1 TGCAGTGCTAGAGATCTGAGCGTAGCCAAAAACATTCAGTACTTC CSARDLSVAKNIQYF
TRBD1 12 few TRBJ1-1 TRBV20-1 TGCAGTGCCCTGACAGGGGGCACTGAAGCTTTCTTT CSALTGGTEAFF
TRBD2 16 few TRBJ2-1 TRBV28 TGTGCCAGCAGTTCCCTAGCGGGAGGTATTTACAATGAGCAGTTCTTC CASSSLAGGIYNEQFF
. 16 many TRBJ2-1 TRBV7-3 TGTGCCAGCAGTCGTTCGGCGGCCAGCTCCTACAATGAGCAGTTCTTC CASSRSAASSYNEQFF
. 15 many TRBJ2-2 TRBV12-3/TRBV12-4 TGTGCCAGCAGTTTCCGGGGAGTGAACACCGGGGAGCTGTTTTTT CASSFRGVNTGELFF
TRBD1 15 . TRBJ2-5 TRBV5-6 TGTGCCAGCAGCCGACAGGGGGCGTACCAAGAGACCCAGTACTTC CASSRQGAYQETQYF
. 16 many TRBJ2-5 TRBV27 TGTGCCAGCAGCGGATTGGGTCGGGACCTCCAAGAGACCCAGTACTTC CASSGLGRDLQETQYF
. 17 many TRBJ2-1 TRBV28 TGTGCCAGCAGTTCCCTCGAGTGGGAGGTTACCTACAATGAGCAGTTCTTC CASSSLEWEVTYNEQFF
. 13 many TRBJ1-2 TRBV5-1 TGCGCCAGCAGACCTGAAGATCTTTATGGCTACACCTTC CASRPEDLYGYTF
. 14 few TRBJ1-2 TRBV5-1 TGCGCCAGCACCTTTTCCGACAGAAACTATGGCTACACCTTC CASTFSDRNYGYTF
. 10 many TRBJ2-1 TRBV29-1 TGCAGCGTTGTGGACAATGAGCAGTTCTTC CSVVDNEQFF
TRBD1 13 many TRBJ2-5 TRBV10-1 TGCGCCAGCAGTCCACAGGGGGGAGAGACCCAGTACTTC CASSPQGGETQYF
. 15 . TRBJ2-1 TRBV6-5 TGTGCCAGCAGTTACTCCCCCGGGAATTACAATGAGCAGTTCTTC CASSYSPGNYNEQFF
TRBD2 15 many TRBJ2-2 TRBV20-1 TGCAGTGCTACGTTAGCGGGCCGGTTCGCCGGGGAGCTGTTTTTT CSATLAGRFAGELFF
. 14 few TRBJ2-7 TRBV2 TGTGCCAGCAAGTCGACAGCGGGCTCCTACGAGCAGTACTTC CASKSTAGSYEQYF
TRBD2 19 many TRBJ2-3 TRBV18 TGTGCCAGCTCACCACCAGGACTAGCGGCGGAGTTACCCACAGATACGCAGTATTTT CASSPPGLAAELPTDTQYF
. 15 many TRBJ2-3 TRBV19 TGTGCCAGTAGTATTCTTGGGGAACTGACAGATACGCAGTATTTT CASSILGELTDTQYF
TRBD2 15 many TRBJ2-7 TRBV15 TGTGCCACCAGCAGGATCGGGAGGGGGTTAGAAGAGCAGTACTTC CATSRIGRGLEEQYF
TRBD1 15 medium-sized TRBJ1-1 TRBV7-3 TGTGCCAGCAGCTTAGGACAGGGGGTTCGTGCTGAAGCTTTCTTT CASSLGQGVRAEAFF
. 13 many TRBJ2-7 TRBV27 TGTGCCAGCAGTAGGGTTGAGGGCTACGAGCAGTACTTC CASSRVEGYEQYF
. 13 many TRBJ2-7 TRBV21-1 TGTGCCAGCATCCCGGGACCCTGCTACGAGCAGTACTTC CASIPGPCYEQYF
. 14 many TRBJ2-3 TRBV6-2/TRBV6-3 TGTGCCAGCAGTTTCTGGCGGATCACAGATACGCAGTATTTT CASSFWRITDTQYF
. 14 many TRBJ2-2 TRBV7-9 TGTGCCAGCAGGAAGGCCGGAACTGCCGGGGAGCTGTTTTTT CASRKAGTAGELFF
. 10 many TRBJ2-1 TRBV29-1 TGCAGCGTCCAGGAGGCGCAGGTCGGCTTC CSVQEAQVGF
. 12 medium-sized TRBJ2-7 TRBV29-1 TGCAGCGGTTGGGCAGGTACCTACGAGCAGTACTTC CSGWAGTYEQYF
. 11 many TRBJ2-2 TRBV27 TGTGCCAGCAGAAGCCGTCGGGAGCTGTTTTTT CASRSRRELFF
. 15 many TRBJ1-1 TRBV5-1 TGCGCCAGCAGCCCGGGGGTTATAGTGAACACTGAAGCTTTCTTT CASSPGVIVNTEAFF
TRBD2 15 many TRBJ2-1 TRBV11-2 TGTGCCAGCAGCTTTCTGCGGGAGTTCCACAATGAGCAGTTCTTC CASSFLREFHNEQFF
TRBD2 18 many TRBJ2-1 TRBV14 TGTGCCAGCAGCCAAGATAAATGGATCCAGCGGGAGAACTATGAGCAGTTCTTC CASSQDKWIQRENYEQFF
TRBD2 17 many TRBJ2-1 TRBV19 TGTGCCAGTAGTCCGACTAGCGGGGGGGATTGGGTCCATGAGCAGTTCTTC CASSPTSGGDWVHEQFF
. 15 few TRBJ2-7 TRBV20-1 TGCAGTGCTAGAGTTCCGGGACTGCAAGCCTACGAGCAGTACTTC CSARVPGLQAYEQYF
. 14 many TRBJ2-7 TRBV7-3 TGTGCCAGCAGCGATACCGGGACAACTGACGAGCAGTACTTC CASSDTGTTDEQYF
TRBD2 16 many TRBJ2-1 TRBV27 TGTGCCAGCAGTTCTCCCAGGACTAGCGGGTTTAATGAGCAGTTCTTC CASSSPRTSGFNEQFF
TRBD2 15 many TRBJ2-2 TRBV9 TGTGCCAGCAGCGTAGCGCGCGGGAGCGCCGGGGAGCTGTTTTTT CASSVARGSAGELFF
. 13 many TRBJ1-1 TRBV7-6 TGTGCCAGCAGCGCGCGGATGAACACTGAAGCTTTCTTT CASSARMNTEAFF
. 13 medium-sized TRBJ1-1 TRBV29-1 TGCAGCGTTTCGGAAGGGAAGAACACTGAAGCTTTCTTT CSVSEGKNTEAFF
. 13 many TRBJ2-1 TRBV20-1 TGCAGTGCTAGCACCCCTAGGTCGGGTGAGCAGTTCTTC CSASTPRSGEQFF
TRBD2 15 many TRBJ2-1 TRBV6-5 TGTGCCAGCAGTCAGGGGACTAGCGGGATTGCCGAGCAGTTCTTC CASSQGTSGIAEQFF
TRBD2 16 many TRBJ2-1 TRBV28 TGTGCCAGCAACGTTTGGGGGACTAGCGGGAGCGGTGAGCAGTTCTTC CASNVWGTSGSGEQFF
. 13 many TRBJ2-7 TRBV27 TGTGCCAGCAGTTTAGCAGGGGTCTACGAGCAGTACTTC CASSLAGVYEQYF